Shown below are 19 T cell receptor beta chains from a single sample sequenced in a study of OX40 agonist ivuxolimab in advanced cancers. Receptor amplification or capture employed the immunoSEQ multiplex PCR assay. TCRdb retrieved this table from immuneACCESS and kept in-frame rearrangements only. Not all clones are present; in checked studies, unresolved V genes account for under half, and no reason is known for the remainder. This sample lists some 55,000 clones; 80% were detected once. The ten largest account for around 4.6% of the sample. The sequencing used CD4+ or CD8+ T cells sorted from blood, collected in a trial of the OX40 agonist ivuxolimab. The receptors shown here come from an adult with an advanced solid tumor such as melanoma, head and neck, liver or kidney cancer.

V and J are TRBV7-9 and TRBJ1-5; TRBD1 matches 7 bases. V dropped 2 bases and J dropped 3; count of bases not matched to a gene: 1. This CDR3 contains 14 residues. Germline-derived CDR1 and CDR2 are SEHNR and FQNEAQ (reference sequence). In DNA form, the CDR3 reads TGTGCCAGCAGCTTAAGGGGGCCCAATCAGCCCCAGCATTTT. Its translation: CASSLRGPNQPQHF.

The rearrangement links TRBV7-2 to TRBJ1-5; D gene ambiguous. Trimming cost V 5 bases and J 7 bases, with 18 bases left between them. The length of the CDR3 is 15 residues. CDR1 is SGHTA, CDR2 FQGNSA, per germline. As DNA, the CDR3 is TGTGCCAGCAGCGCCCCCGGGAAGAACAAACAGCCCCAGCATTTT. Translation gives CASSAPGKNKQPQHF. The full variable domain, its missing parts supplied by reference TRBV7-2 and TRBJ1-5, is GAGVSQSPSNKVTEKGKDVELRCDPISGHTALYWYRQSLGQGLEFLIYFQGNSAPDKSGLPSDRFSAERTGGSVSTLTIQRTQQEDSAVYLCASSAPGKNKQPQHFGDGTRLSIL.

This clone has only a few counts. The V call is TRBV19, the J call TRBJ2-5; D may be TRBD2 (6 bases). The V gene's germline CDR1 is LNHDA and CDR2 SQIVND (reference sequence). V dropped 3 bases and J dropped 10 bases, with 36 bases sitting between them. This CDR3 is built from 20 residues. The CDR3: CASSMAAGTSEQGNKRVQYF. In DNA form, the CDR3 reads TGTGCCAGTAGTATGGCCGCGGGGACGAGCGAACAAGGGAACAAGAGGGTCCAGTACTTC.

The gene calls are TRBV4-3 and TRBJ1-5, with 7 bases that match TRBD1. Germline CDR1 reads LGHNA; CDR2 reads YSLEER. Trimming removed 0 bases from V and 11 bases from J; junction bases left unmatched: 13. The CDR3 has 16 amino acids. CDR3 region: CASSQDRQGGWWAQHF. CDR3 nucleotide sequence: TGCGCCAGCAGCCAAGATCGACAGGGAGGATGGTGGGCCCAGCATTTT.

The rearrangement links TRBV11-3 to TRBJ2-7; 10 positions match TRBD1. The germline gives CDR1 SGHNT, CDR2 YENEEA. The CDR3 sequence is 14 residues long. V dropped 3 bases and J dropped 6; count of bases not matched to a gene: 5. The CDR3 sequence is CASSFGTGEVEQYF. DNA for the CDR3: TGTGCCAGCAGCTTCGGGACAGGGGAGGTCGAGCAGTACTTC.

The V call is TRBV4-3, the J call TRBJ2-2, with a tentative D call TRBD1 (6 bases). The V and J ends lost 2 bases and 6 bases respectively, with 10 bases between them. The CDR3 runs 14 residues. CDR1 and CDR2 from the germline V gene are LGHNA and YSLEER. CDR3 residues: CASSQNRVSGELFF. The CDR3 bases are TGCGCCAGCAGCCAAAACAGGGTTTCCGGGGAGCTGTTTTTT.

The CDR3 loop reads CASSVVGDSEQFF. CDR3 DNA sequence: TGTGCCAGCAGCGTAGTGGGAGACTCTGAGCAGTTCTTC. The V gene is TRBV9, the J gene TRBJ2-1, with a weak D call TRBD2 (5 bases). Trimming took off 0 bases at V and 9 bases at J, with 10 bases between the two ends. The CDR3 extends over 13 amino acids. Germline assignment: CDR1 SGDLS and CDR2 YYNGEE. Full variable domain (outside the CDR3, taken from reference TRBV9 and TRBJ2-1): DSGVTQTPKHLITATGQRVTLRCSPRSGDLSVYWYQQSLDQGLQFLIQYYNGEERAKGNILERFSAQQFPDLHSELNLSSLELGDSALYFCASSVVGDSEQFFGPGTRLTVL.

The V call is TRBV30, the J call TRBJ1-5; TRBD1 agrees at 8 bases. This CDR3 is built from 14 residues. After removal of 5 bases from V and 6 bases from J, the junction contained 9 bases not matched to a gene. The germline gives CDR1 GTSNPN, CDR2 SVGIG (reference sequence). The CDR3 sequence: CAWDDRGRGQPQHF. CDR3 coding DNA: TGTGCCTGGGACGACAGGGGCAGGGGTCAGCCCCAGCATTTT.

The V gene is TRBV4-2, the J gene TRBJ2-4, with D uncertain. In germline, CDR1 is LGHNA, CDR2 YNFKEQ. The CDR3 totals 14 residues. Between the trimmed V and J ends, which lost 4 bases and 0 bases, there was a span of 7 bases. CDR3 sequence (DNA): TGTGCCAGCAGCCCGTCAGGAGCCAAAAACATTCAGTACTTC. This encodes CASSPSGAKNIQYF.

The CDR3 is CASSIEAGVLKTQYF. The CDR3 nucleotides are TGTGCCAGTAGTATAGAAGCGGGGGTTTTAAAGACCCAGTACTTC. The chain is built from TRBV19 and TRBJ2-5, with TRBD2 matching over 8 bases. This CDR3 is 15 amino acids long. Germline-derived CDR1 and CDR2 are LNHDA and SQIVND (reference sequence). Losses at the gene ends were 0 bases for V and 6 bases for J; bases not matched to a gene: 6.

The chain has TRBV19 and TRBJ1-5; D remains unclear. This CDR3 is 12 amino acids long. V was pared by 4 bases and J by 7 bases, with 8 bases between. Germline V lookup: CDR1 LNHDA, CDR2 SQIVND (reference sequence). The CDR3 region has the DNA TGTGCCAGTAGTAAGGAAAGACAGCCCCAGCATTTT. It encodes CASSKERQPQHF.

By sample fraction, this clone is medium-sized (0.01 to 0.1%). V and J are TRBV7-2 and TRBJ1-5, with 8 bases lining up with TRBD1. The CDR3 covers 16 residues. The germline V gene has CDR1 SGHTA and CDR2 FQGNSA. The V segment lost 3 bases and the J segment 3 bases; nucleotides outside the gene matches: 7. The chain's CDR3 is CASSLQGAGFNQPQHF. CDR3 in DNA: TGTGCCAGCAGCTTGCAGGGGGCTGGGTTCAATCAGCCCCAGCATTTT.

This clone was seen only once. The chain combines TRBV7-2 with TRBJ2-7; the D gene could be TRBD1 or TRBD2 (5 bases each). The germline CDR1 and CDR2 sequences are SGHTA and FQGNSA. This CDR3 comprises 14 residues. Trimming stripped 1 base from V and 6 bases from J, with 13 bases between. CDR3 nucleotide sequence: TGTGCCAGCAGCTTAGAGCGGCTTGGGGGCGAGCAGTACTTC. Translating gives CASSLERLGGEQYF. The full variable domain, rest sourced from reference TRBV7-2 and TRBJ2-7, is GAGVSQSPSNKVTEKGKDVELRCDPISGHTALYWYRQSLGQGLEFLIYFQGNSAPDKSGLPSDRFSAERTGGSVSTLTIQRTQQEDSAVYLCASSLERLGGEQYFGPGTRLTVT.

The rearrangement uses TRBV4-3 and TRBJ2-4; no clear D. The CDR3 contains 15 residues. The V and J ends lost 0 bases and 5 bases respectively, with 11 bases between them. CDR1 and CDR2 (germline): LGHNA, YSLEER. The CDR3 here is CASSQEGRAENIQYF. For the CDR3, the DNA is TGCGCCAGCAGCCAAGAGGGCAGAGCTGAAAACATTCAGTACTTC.

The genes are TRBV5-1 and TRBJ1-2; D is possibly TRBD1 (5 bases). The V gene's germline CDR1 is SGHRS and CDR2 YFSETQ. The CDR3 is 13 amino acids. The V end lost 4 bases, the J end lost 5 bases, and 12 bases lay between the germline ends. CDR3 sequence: CASSGRAGYGYTF. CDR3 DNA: TGCGCCAGCAGCGGCAGGGCCGGGTATGGCTACACCTTC.

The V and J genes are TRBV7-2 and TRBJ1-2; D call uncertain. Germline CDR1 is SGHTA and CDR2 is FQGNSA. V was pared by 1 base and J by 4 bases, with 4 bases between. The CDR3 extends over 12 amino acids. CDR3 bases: TGTGCCAGCAGCTTAGGGGCCTATGGCTACACCTTC. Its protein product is CASSLGAYGYTF.

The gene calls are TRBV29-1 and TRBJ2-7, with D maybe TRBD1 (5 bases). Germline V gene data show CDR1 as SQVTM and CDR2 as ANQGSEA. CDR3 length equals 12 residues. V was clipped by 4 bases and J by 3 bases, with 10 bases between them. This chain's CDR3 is CSVGQFGYEQYF. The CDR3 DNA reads TGCAGCGTTGGACAGTTCGGCTACGAGCAGTACTTC.

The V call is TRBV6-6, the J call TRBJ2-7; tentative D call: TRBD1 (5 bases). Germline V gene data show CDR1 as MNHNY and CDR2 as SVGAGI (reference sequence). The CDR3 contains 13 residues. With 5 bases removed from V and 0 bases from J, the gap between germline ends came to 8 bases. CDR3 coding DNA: TGTGCCAGCAGTCTCGGACACTCCTACGAGCAGTACTTC. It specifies CASSLGHSYEQYF.

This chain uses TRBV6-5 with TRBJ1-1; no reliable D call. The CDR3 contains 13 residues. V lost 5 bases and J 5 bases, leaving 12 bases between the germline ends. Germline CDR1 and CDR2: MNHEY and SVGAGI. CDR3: CASSPRLSTEAFF. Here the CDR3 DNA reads TGTGCCAGCAGTCCCCGATTGTCGACTGAAGCTTTCTTT.